The sequence of this T cell receptor (beta chain) was determined in a study of blood T cell repertoires in COVID-19. Study in general: Samples of COVID-19 (acute and convalescent) were obtained from the United States, Italy and Spain.

There are 13 residues in the CDR3. V dropped 7 bases and J dropped 4 bases, with 10 bases sitting between them. CDR1 is KGHDR and CDR2 is SFDVKD in the germline V gene. The assay was immunoSEQ multiplex PCR, and TCRdb's table has in-frame clones only and misses some. The table includes hundreds of thousands of clones, approximately 83% detected once. Sample: peripheral blood. The sequence derives from a man aged 80 or over with acute or convalescent COVID-19. This rearrangement joins TRBV24-1 to TRBJ2-1, with D tentatively TRBD1 (5 bases). Here the CDR3 DNA reads TGTGCCACCAGGGGAAAGGGGTACAATGAGCAGTTCTTC. It codes for CATRGKGYNEQFF.